These 24 T cell receptor beta chains originate from one sample sequenced in a study of T cells in Graves' hyperthyroidism and ophthalmopathy. The investigators amplified TCR beta CDR3 regions from RNA transcripts. HTBI primers were the set used in a first-round RT-PCR of the TCR CDR3. TCRdb used MiXCR to reprocess the multiplex PCR reads, holding one entry per CDR3 protein. The table lists some 460,000 distinct CDR3 sequences, approximately 14% of them singletons. Sequenced: blood. These receptors all stem from a woman aged 18-30 years with Graves' hyperthyroidism.

This sequence joins TRBV9 and TRBJ2-5; 10 bases align to TRBD1. CDR1 and CDR2 from the germline V gene are SGDLS and YYNGEE. With V trimmed by 0 bases and J by 3 bases, 5 bases remained unmatched. The CDR3 loop spans 16 amino acids. The CDR3 region is CASSVARDRGEETQYF. For the CDR3, the DNA is TGTGCCAGCAGCGTAGCTAGGGACAGGGGAGAAGAGACCCAGTACTTC.

This clonotype was observed at least ten times. V and J are TRBV11-1 and TRBJ2-5, with 10 bases matching TRBD2. This CDR3 contains 15 residues. CDR1 is SGHAT and CDR2 is FQDESV in the germline V gene (reference sequence). With V trimmed by 5 bases and J by 5 bases, 8 bases remained unmatched. This chain's CDR3 is CASSMKRGGFETQYF. The CDR3, as DNA: TGTGCCAGCAGCATGAAGCGGGGGGGCTTTGAGACCCAGTACTTC.

This clonotype was seen a handful of times. At one end, the junction sequence differs from germline, possibly due to a read error. The V and J genes are TRBV6-5 and TRBJ2-1, with 11 bases that match TRBD2. The CDR3 length is 18 residues. Germline loops: CDR1 MNHEY, CDR2 SVGAGI. The DNA for the CDR3 is TGTGCCAGCAGTTACTCTCAACTAGCGGGAGTCCGCTACAATGGGCAGTTCTTC. It encodes CASSYSQLAGVRYNGQFF.

This clonotype was detected ten times or more. V gene TRBV5-1 combines with J gene TRBJ2-1; unclear D gene. Trimming left V 0 bases short and J 0 bases short, with 7 bases between. The V gene's germline CDR1 is SGHRS and CDR2 YFSETQ. The CDR3 is 15 amino acids. The CDR3 coding sequence is TGCGCCAGCAGCTTGGACGAATACTCCTACAATGAGCAGTTCTTC. The encoded protein is CASSLDEYSYNEQFF.

As concerns this clonotype: An end of the junction differs from the germline gene, which may be a read error. The rearrangement links TRBV9 to TRBJ2-2; TRBD2 is a possible D gene (5 bases). There are 15 residues in the CDR3. CDR1 SGDLS and CDR2 YYNGEE come from the germline V gene. The CDR3 is CASSPRLGFTGERFF. As DNA, the CDR3 is TGTGCCAGCAGCCCCCGTCTGGGGTTTACCGGGGAGCGGTTTTTT.

This clonotype was recorded at least ten times. J is TRBJ2-5 and V is TRBV2; no definite D call. The CDR3 totals 11 residues. V dropped 7 bases and J dropped 5 bases, with 8 bases sitting between them. In germline, CDR1 is SNHLY, CDR2 FYNNEI. CDR3 protein: CASTPRETQYF. The CDR3 nucleotides read TGTGCCAGCACCCCGCGGGAGACCCAGTACTTC. The full variable domain, rest sourced from reference TRBV2 and TRBJ2-5, is EPEVTQTPSHQVTQMGQEVILRCVPISNHLYFYWYRQILGQKVEFLVSFYNNEISEKSEIFDDQFSVERPDGSNFTLKIRSTKLEDSAMYFCASTPRETQYFGPGTRLLVL.

This clonotype has at least ten counts. The chain carries TRBV7-2 and TRBJ2-3, with unresolved D. Deletions cut 2 bases from V and 0 bases from J, with 6 bases between. This CDR3 contains 14 residues. Germline-derived CDR1 and CDR2 are SGHTA and FQGNSA. The CDR3 bases are TGTGCCAGCAGCTTAACACTTAGCACAGATACGCAGTATTTT. It translates to CASSLTLSTDTQYF.

The chain employs TRBV19 and TRBJ1-5; possible D gene TRBD1, 5 bases. The CDR3 is 15 amino acids. Deletions cut 6 bases from V and 2 bases from J, with 14 bases between. The germline V gene has CDR1 LNHDA and CDR2 SQIVND (reference sequence). For the CDR3, the DNA is TGTGCCAGTAGCCTTGCTCAGGGTGGCAATCAGCCCCAGCATTTT. It codes for CASSLAQGGNQPQHF. The whole variable domain, remainder taken from reference TRBV19 and TRBJ1-5, is DGGITQSPKYLFRKEGQNVTLSCEQNLNHDAMYWYRQDPGQGLRLIYYSQIVNDFQKGDIAEGYSVSREKKESFPLTVTSAQKNPTAFYLCASSLAQGGNQPQHFGDGTRLSIL.

This clonotype was counted at least ten times. This rearrangement joins TRBV6-1 to TRBJ1-5, with D possibly TRBD1 on 5 matching bases. Trimming removed 5 bases from V and 1 base from J, with 18 bases in between. Germline CDR1 reads MNHNS; CDR2 reads SASEGT. The CDR3 length is 17 residues. The CDR3 reads CASSYPPPDRSNQPQHF. The CDR3 DNA sequence: TGTGCCAGCAGTTATCCACCCCCCGACAGAAGCAATCAGCCCCAGCATTTT.

V is TRBV7-2 and J is TRBJ2-1; D remains ambiguous. The CDR3 spans 14 residues. Trimming took off 0 bases at V and 10 bases at J, with 13 bases between the two ends. In germline, CDR1 is SGHTA, CDR2 FQGNSA. CDR3 sequence (DNA): TGTGCCAGCAGCTTAGCGACCCCTGCCTGGGAGCAGTTCTTC. This codes for CASSLATPAWEQFF.

This chain uses TRBV6-1 with TRBJ1-1; D is perhaps TRBD1 (5 bases). The CDR3 length is 13 residues. The V gene's germline CDR1 is MNHNS and CDR2 SASEGT. Deletions cut 5 bases from V and 5 bases from J, with 12 bases between. The CDR3 reads CASSPLQGTEAFF. The CDR3 region has the DNA TGTGCCAGCAGTCCCCTCCAGGGAACTGAAGCTTTCTTT.

The CDR3 nucleotides are TGCGCCAGCAGCCAAGTTTCCTTGCGGGGGGCCTACGAGCAGTACTTC. This translates into CASSQVSLRGAYEQYF. The rearrangement joins TRBV4-1 to TRBJ2-7, with TRBD2 matching 8 bases. CDR1 is MGHRA, CDR2 YSYEKL, per germline. The CDR3 covers 16 residues. V was clipped by 1 base and J by 2 bases; unmatched bases: 7.

This clonotype was detected only a few times. The chain is built from TRBV19 and TRBJ2-1; D might be TRBD1 (5 bases). The V gene lost 5 bases and the J gene lost 5 bases, with 13 bases spanning the gap. The CDR3 contains 14 residues. CDR1 and CDR2 (germline): LNHDA, SQIVND (reference sequence). The CDR3 loop is CASSPNGHDNEQFF. DNA of the CDR3: TGTGCCAGTAGTCCAAACGGACACGACAATGAGCAGTTCTTC.

This clonotype was recorded many times. The chain employs TRBV20-1 and TRBJ1-3; D uncertain. This CDR3 contains 14 residues. CDR1 is DFQATT and CDR2 is SNEGSKA in the germline V gene (reference sequence). V gave up 5 bases and J gave up 0 bases, with 11 bases separating them. The CDR3, as DNA: TGCAGTGCTCTACATACTGACTCTGGAAACACCATATATTTT. Its translation is CSALHTDSGNTIYF.

This clonotype was recorded at least ten times. The rearrangement joins TRBV20-1 to TRBJ1-5; the D is unclear. With 3 bases removed from V and 4 bases from J, the gap between germline ends came to 16 bases. Germline-derived CDR1 and CDR2 are DFQATT and SNEGSKA (reference sequence). There are 15 residues in the CDR3. CDR3 sequence: CSASPTSSGNQPQHF. The CDR3 coding sequence is TGCAGTGCTAGCCCCACCAGTTCGGGGAATCAGCCCCAGCATTTT.

This clonotype was counted many times. This chain joins TRBV12-3 or TRBV12-4 and TRBJ2-3, with 8 bases lining up with TRBD2. J gave up 4 bases and V 5 bases, and 8 bases lay outside the gene matches. The CDR3 runs to 15 residues. The CDR3 is CASSAGTRGSDTQYF. CDR3 bases: TGTGCCAGCAGTGCCGGGACTAGGGGTTCAGATACGCAGTATTTT.

This clonotype was found a few times. J is TRBJ2-2 and V is TRBV10-3; 8 bases agree with TRBD1. With 9 bases clipped from V and 3 bases from J, the junction kept 6 bases outside the gene matches. Germline-derived CDR1 and CDR2 are ENHRY and SYGVKD. The CDR3 runs to 14 residues. The CDR3 region has the DNA TGTGCCATTGGACAGGGAGGTCACACCGGGGAGCTGTTTTTT. The encoded protein is CAIGQGGHTGELFF.

The sample holds many counts of this clonotype. This chain joins TRBV7-9 and TRBJ1-1, with D unresolved. The CDR3 is 14 residues long. V lost 4 bases to trimming and J lost 4 bases, with 13 bases between them. CDR1 SEHNR and CDR2 FQNEAQ come from the germline V gene (reference sequence). The CDR3 nucleotides read TGTGCCAGCAGCTCATCAGGTGGGAGCACTGAAGCTTTCTTT. Amino acid sequence: CASSSSGGSTEAFF.

Many counts were recorded for this clonotype. The V call is TRBV2, the J call TRBJ2-7; D is perhaps TRBD1 or TRBD2 (5 bases each). Trimming left V 6 bases short and J 6 bases short, with 9 bases between. CDR1 is SNHLY and CDR2 is FYNNEI in the germline V gene. The CDR3 loop spans 11 amino acids. CDR3 nucleotides: TGTGCCAGCAGGAGGGGTATCGAGCAGTACTTC. This codes for CASRRGIEQYF.

Comment on this clonotype: A much larger clone sits a single nucleotide away, making a read error possible. CDR3 sequence reads: CAISKGKPRGEQYF. CDR3 coding DNA: TGTGCCATCAGTAAGGGAAAACCACGGGGCGAGCAGTACTTC. The rearrangement uses TRBV10-3 and TRBJ2-7, with D possibly matching TRBD2 (5 bases). V gave up 5 bases and J gave up 6 bases, with 17 bases separating them. The CDR3 is made up of 14 amino acids. Germline CDR1 is ENHRY and CDR2 is SYGVKD.

In its sample, this clonotype was seen a few times. The chain uses TRBV20-1 and TRBJ1-3; the D is unclear. Germline assignment: CDR1 DFQATT and CDR2 SNEGSKA (reference sequence). V was shortened by 4 bases and J by 7 bases, with 5 bases between the two germline ends. The CDR3 length is 10 residues. CDR3 in DNA: TGCAGTGCTATCGGGAACACCATATATTTT. Protein product: CSAIGNTIYF.

This clonotype was detected many times. The genes are TRBV6-5 and TRBJ2-5; maybe TRBD1 (6 bases). V was trimmed by 1 base and J by 1 base, leaving 10 bases between them. The CDR3 is 15 residues long. The germline gives CDR1 MNHEY, CDR2 SVGAGI. CDR3 coding DNA: TGTGCCAGCAGTTACTATTCCAGGGGCCAAGAGACCCAGTACTTC. As protein: CASSYYSRGQETQYF.

The chain links TRBV2 to TRBJ2-3, with D perhaps assigned TRBD1 or TRBD2 (6 bases each). CDR3 length equals 17 residues. Trimming cost V 2 bases and J 0 bases, with 15 bases left between them. The germline V gene encodes CDR1 SNHLY and CDR2 FYNNEI. In DNA, the CDR3 is TGTGCCAGCAGTGAACTGGGGGGCTCAATGAGCACAGATACGCAGTATTTT. Translating it yields CASSELGGSMSTDTQYF.

This clonotype was counted a few times. V and J are TRBV5-1 and TRBJ1-5; maybe TRBD1 (5 bases). Per the germline V gene, CDR1 is SGHRS and CDR2 is YFSETQ. V was shortened by 4 bases and J by 1 base, with 12 bases between the two germline ends. The CDR3 loop spans 15 amino acids. The CDR3 DNA reads as TGCGCCAGCAGCCCGGGGGGGGGGAGCAATCAGCCCCAGCATTTT. This gives the protein CASSPGGGSNQPQHF. The variable domain in full, with the rest retrieved from reference TRBV5-1 and TRBJ1-5, is KAGVTQTPRYLIKTRGQQVTLSCSPISGHRSVSWYQQTPGQGLQFLFEYFSETQRNKGNFPGRFSGRQFSNSRSEMNVSTLELGDSALYLCASSPGGGSNQPQHFGDGTRLSIL.